One and the same sample provided the 3 T cell receptor beta chains below, sequenced in a study of follicular helper T cells after annual influenza vaccination. The table came from immunoSEQ multiplex PCR; TCRdb's copy has only in-frame clones and leaves some out. Here the sample spans some 8,200 clones, roughly four fifths being singletons. Stated time point: 2014-2015 season, pre-vaccination. The sequences come from CXCR5+ CD38- circulating T follicular helper cells from blood, collected on the day of influenza vaccination. Subset noted: circulating Tfh, non-naive CD4+CXCR5+PD-1+ (ICOS+CD38+ or ICOS-CD38-). Receptor source: an adult who received the influenza vaccine.

The chain employs TRBV11-2 and TRBJ2-1; 7 bases are shared with TRBD2. CDR1 SGHAT and CDR2 FQNNGV come from the germline V gene. After removal of 4 bases from V and 2 bases from J, the junction contained 5 bases not matched to a gene. This CDR3 region has 15 residues. The CDR3: CASSYSSGAYNEQFF. The CDR3 region has the DNA TGTGCCAGCAGCTATTCGAGCGGGGCCTACAATGAGCAGTTCTTC. Looking up the rest from reference TRBV11-2 and TRBJ2-1 gives the full variable domain: EAGVAQSPRYKIIEKRQSVAFWCNPISGHATLYWYQQILGQGPKLLIQFQNNGVVDDSQLPKDRFSAERLKGVDSTLKIQPAKLEDSAVYLCASSYSSGAYNEQFFGPGTRLTVL.

The genes are TRBV28 and TRBJ1-1; 9 nucleotides line up with TRBD1. V dropped 1 base and J dropped 1; count of bases not matched to a gene: 7. The CDR3 covers 17 residues. Per germline, CDR1 MDHEN and CDR2 SYDVKM. The DNA of the CDR3 is TGTGCCAGCAGTTTATCCGGGACAGGGAACCAGAACACTGAAGCTTTCTTT. As protein: CASSLSGTGNQNTEAFF.

The chain joins TRBV7-2 to TRBJ2-2, with 12 positions matching TRBD2. The V segment lost 8 bases and the J segment 4 bases; nucleotides outside the gene matches: 5. CDR1 is SGHTA and CDR2 is FQGNSA in the germline V gene. The CDR3 loop spans 15 amino acids. The CDR3 sequence: CASPGLAGPTGELFF. CDR3 nucleotides: TGTGCCAGCCCCGGACTAGCGGGGCCCACCGGGGAGCTGTTTTTT.